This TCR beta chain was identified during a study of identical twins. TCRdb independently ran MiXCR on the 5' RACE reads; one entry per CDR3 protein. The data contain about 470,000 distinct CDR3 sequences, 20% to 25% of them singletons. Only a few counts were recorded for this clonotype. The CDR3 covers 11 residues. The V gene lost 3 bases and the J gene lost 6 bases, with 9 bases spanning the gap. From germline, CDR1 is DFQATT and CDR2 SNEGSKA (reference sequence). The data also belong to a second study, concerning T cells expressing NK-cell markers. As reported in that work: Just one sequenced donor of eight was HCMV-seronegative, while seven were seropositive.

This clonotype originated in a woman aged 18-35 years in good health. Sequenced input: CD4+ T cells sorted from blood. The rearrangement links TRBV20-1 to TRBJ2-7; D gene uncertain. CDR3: CSAREYSEQYF. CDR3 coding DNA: TGCAGTGCTAGGGAATACAGCGAGCAGTACTTC.